The source of this TCR beta chain is a study of tumor-infiltrating lymphocytes in oesophageal squamous cell carcinoma. Using its own MiXCR run on the PCR reads, TCRdb lists one record per CDR3 protein. This table holds about 20,000 distinct CDR3 sequences, around 38% found once. CDR3 length: 13 residues. Germline loops: CDR1 SGHTA, CDR2 FQGNSA. Trimming cost V 5 bases and J 5 bases, with 12 bases left between them. This clonotype is large in the sample. This TCR was recovered from a male donor with esophageal squamous cell carcinoma. The chain is built from TRBV7-2 and TRBJ2-5; D unresolved. Sequenced input: normal esophageal tissue next to the tumor. In DNA, the CDR3 is TGTGCCAGCAGCCTCGAGTTCAGCGAGACCCAGTACTTC. This sequence encodes CASSLEFSETQYF.